The clone carrying this T cell receptor beta chain was seen more than once but under ten times. Construction of the TCRbeta library involved unique molecular identifiers. MiXCR, run by TCRdb on the PCR reads, gives a single entry per CDR3 protein. The table lists a few hundred thousand distinct CDR3 sequences, roughly a quarter of them singletons. This sample was taken from a study of T-cell reconstitution after alpha-beta-depleted transplantation in children. The source was PBMCs, collected before TCRalphabeta/CD19-depleted stem cell transplant. The sequence came from a boy under two years old with Wiskott-Aldrich syndrome, due to receive a stem cell transplant.

The chain's CDR3 is CASRQRETQYF. The CDR3 region has the DNA TGTGCCAGCAGACAGAGGGAGACCCAGTACTTC. The chain links TRBV2 to TRBJ2-5; D not certain. The V end was cut by 6 bases, the J end by 5 bases, with 7 bases between. Germline values: CDR1 SNHLY, CDR2 FYNNEI. This CDR3 contains 11 residues.